This TCR beta chain was sequenced during a study of neurological immune-mediated disorders. This CDR3 is built from 17 residues. Germline CDR1 and CDR2: SGHDN and FVKESK. As regards this clonotype: Compared with germline, one end of the junction differs, possibly owing to a read error.

A 10-nucleotide random UMI tagged transcripts in template-switch 5'RACE cDNA synthesis. TCRdb independently ran MiXCR on the 5' RACE reads; one entry per CDR3 protein. Among roughly 60,000 distinct CDR3 sequences listed, about an eighth were seen once. The rearrangement joins TRBV14 to TRBJ2-5; no definite D call. The sequence came from a man aged 55-75 years in good health. The material sequenced was PBMCs. CDR3 in DNA: TGTGACAGCAGCCAAGGGCAGACACTCTACGTTGGGGAGACCCAGTACTTC. The encoded protein is CDSSQGQTLYVGETQYF.